The 2 T cell receptor beta chains reported below all come from one sample, sequenced in a study of T cells in Graves' hyperthyroidism and ophthalmopathy (dated by TCRdb to 2018 to 2020). Receptor amplification or capture employed multiplex PCR. The reads were generated on an Illumina HiSeq 2000. The TCR beta CDR3 regions were amplified from RNA transcripts. The TCR CDR3 was subjected to a first round of RT-PCR using the HTBI primer set and the Qiagen OneStep RT-PCR kit. TCRdb applied fastp at Q25 and MiXCR to the public reads, then kept only in-frame beta chains. Rows with one shared CDR3 protein collapse into an entry with the most common genes and DNA. This sample is represented by approximately 640,000 distinct CDR3 sequences; 15% to 20% of them were singletons. The biggest ten clones account for 3% to 4.5% of the sample. Sequenced: blood. Source of these receptors: a woman in her thirties with Graves' hyperthyroidism.

The chain couples TRBV6-1 to TRBJ2-2; tentatively, D is TRBD1 (6 bases). Looked up from germline, CDR1 is MNHNS and CDR2 is SASEGT. The CDR3 runs to 14 residues. V lost 4 bases to trimming and J lost 2 bases, with 8 bases between them. The CDR3 here is CASSGQANTGELFF. The CDR3 bases are TGTGCCAGCAGTGGACAGGCCAACACCGGGGAGCTGTTTTTT.

This clonotype was observed many times. The chain has TRBV28 and TRBJ2-3, with a weak D call TRBD1 (6 bases). This CDR3 is built from 13 residues. Trimming took off 10 bases at V and 2 bases at J, with 13 bases between the two ends. In germline, CDR1 is MDHEN, CDR2 SYDVKM. DNA of the CDR3: TGTGCCACCGGAGACAGGCCCACAGATACGCAGTATTTT. Translated: CATGDRPTDTQYF.